Following are 3 T cell receptor beta chains from one sample sequenced in a study of T cell changes during pregnancy in multiple sclerosis. Profiled with immunoSEQ multiplex PCR; TCRdb holds only in-frame clones, not every one. This sample has over 35,000 clones, with around nine tenths found just once. Sequences were derived from CD4+ T cells from peripheral blood mononuclear cells, sampled after pregnancy. The origin of the receptors is a female donor with multiple sclerosis, enrolled in a pregnancy study.

The chain uses TRBV5-4 and TRBJ2-2; 7 positions match TRBD1. V lost 4 bases and J lost 2; bases outside the gene matches: 5. This CDR3 comprises 15 residues. Looked up from germline, CDR1 is SGHNT and CDR2 is YYREEE (reference sequence). Here the CDR3 reads CASSRDRDNTGELFF. CDR3 DNA sequence: TGTGCCAGCAGCCGGGACAGAGATAACACCGGGGAGCTGTTTTTT.

The rearrangement uses TRBV25-1 and TRBJ2-3; the match to TRBD2 covers 8 bases. The CDR3 is 16 amino acids. The trim removed 4 bases at V and 6 bases at J, leaving 12 bases unmatched. Germline loops: CDR1 MGHDK, CDR2 SYGVNS. DNA of the CDR3: TGTGCCAGCAGTGGCTATTTAGCGGGGAGTAGTGATACGCAGTATTTT. It codes for CASSGYLAGSSDTQYF.

This chain connects TRBV5-1 to TRBJ2-5; tentative D call: TRBD2 (6 bases). CDR1 is SGHRS, CDR2 YFSETQ, per germline. The CDR3 extends over 14 amino acids. V lost 4 bases and J lost 1, with 11 bases in between. The CDR3 DNA follows: TGCGCCAGCAGCCCCGGGAGTTCCCAAGAGACCCAGTACTTC. Protein product: CASSPGSSQETQYF.